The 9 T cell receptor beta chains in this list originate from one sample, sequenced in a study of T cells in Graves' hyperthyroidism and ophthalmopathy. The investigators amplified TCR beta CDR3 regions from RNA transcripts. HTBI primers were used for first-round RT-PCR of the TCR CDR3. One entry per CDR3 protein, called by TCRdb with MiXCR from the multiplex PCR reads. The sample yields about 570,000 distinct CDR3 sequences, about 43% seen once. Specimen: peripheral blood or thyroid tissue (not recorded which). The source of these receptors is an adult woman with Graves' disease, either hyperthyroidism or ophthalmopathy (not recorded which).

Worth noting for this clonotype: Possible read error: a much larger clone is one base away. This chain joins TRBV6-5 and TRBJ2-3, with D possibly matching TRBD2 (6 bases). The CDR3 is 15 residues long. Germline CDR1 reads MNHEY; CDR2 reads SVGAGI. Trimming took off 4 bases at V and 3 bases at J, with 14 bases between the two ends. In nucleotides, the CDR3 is TGTGCCAGCAGTTCCAGACTAGTCCAAACAGATACGCAGTATTTT. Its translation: CASSSRLVQTDTQYF.

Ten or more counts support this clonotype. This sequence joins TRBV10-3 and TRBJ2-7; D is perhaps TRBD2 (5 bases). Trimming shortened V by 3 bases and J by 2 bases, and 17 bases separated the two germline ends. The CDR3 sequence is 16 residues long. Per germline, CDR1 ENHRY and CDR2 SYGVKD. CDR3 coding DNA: TGTGCCATCAGTGAACGGGGATGGGCTGCGACCTACGAGCAGTACTTC. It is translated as CAISERGWAATYEQYF.

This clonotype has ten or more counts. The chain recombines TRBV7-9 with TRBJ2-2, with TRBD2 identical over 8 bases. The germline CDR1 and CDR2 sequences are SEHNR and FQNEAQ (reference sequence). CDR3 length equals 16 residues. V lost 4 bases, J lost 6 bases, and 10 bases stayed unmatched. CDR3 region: CASSSPSGGLAGELFF. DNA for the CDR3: TGTGCCAGCAGCTCCCCCTCGGGAGGGTTAGCCGGGGAGCTGTTTTTT.

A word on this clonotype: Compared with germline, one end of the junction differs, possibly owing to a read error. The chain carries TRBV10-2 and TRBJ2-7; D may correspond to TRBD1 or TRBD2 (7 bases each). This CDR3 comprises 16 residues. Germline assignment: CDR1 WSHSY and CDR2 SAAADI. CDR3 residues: CASSSGAGGGIYEQYF. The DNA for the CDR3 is TGTGCCAGCAGTTCCGGAGCAGGGGGGGGCATCTACGAGCAGTACTTC.

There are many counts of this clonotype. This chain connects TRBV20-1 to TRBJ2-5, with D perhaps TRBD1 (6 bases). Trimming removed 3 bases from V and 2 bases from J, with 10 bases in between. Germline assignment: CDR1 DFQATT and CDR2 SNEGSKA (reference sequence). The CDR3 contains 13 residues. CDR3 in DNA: TGCAGTGCTAGTGGACAGACTCAAGAGACCCAGTACTTC. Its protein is CSASGQTQETQYF.

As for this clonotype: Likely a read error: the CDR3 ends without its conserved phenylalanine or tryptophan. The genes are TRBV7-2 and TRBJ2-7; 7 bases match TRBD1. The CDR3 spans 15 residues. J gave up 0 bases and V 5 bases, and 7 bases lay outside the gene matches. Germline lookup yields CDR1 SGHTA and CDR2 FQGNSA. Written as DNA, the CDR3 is TGTGCCAGCAGCCGTGACAGGGCCGGCTCCTACGAGCAGTACCTC. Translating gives CASSRDRAGSYEQYL.

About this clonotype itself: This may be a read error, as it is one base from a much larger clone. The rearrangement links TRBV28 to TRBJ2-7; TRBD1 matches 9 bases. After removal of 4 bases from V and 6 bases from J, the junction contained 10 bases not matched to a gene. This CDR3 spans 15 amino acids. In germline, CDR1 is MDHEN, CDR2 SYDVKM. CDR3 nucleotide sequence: TGTGCCAGCAGTTCGCCCGGGACAGGGTCCGTCGAGCAGTACTTC. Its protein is CASSSPGTGSVEQYF.

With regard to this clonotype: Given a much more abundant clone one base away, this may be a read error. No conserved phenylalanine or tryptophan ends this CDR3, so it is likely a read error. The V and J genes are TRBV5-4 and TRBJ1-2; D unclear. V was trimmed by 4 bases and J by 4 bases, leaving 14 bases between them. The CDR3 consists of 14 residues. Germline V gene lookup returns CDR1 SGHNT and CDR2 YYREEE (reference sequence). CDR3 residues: CASSLDGVSYGYTL. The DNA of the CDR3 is TGTGCCAGCAGCCTGGATGGAGTTTCCTATGGCTACACCCTC.

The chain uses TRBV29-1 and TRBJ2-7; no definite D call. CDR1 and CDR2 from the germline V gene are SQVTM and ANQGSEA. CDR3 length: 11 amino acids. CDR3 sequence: CDEVKTCEQYF. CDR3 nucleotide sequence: TGCGACGAAGTAAAGACGTGCGAGCAGTACTTC.